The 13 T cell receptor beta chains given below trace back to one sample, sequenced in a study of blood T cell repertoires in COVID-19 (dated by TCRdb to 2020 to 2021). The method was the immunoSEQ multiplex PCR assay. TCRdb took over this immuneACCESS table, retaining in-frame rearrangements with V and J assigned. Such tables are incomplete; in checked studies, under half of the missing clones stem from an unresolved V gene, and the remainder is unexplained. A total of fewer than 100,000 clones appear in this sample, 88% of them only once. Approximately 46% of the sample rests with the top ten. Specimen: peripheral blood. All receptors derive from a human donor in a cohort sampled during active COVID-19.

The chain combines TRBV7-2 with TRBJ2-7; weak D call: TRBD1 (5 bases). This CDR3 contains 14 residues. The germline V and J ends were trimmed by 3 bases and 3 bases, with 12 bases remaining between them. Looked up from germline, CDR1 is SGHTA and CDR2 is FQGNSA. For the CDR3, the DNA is TGTGCCAGCAGCTTGGAAACAGGTTACTACGAGCAGTACTTC. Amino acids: CASSLETGYYEQYF.

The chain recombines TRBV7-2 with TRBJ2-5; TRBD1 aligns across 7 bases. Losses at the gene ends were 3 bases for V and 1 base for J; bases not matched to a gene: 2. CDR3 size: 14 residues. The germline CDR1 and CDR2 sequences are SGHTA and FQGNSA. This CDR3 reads CASSFNRGQETQYF. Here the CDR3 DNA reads TGTGCCAGCAGCTTCAACAGGGGCCAAGAGACCCAGTACTTC.

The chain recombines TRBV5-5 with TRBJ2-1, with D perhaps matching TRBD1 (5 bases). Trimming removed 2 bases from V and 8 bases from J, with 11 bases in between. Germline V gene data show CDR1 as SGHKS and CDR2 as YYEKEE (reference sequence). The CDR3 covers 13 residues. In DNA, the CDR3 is TGTGCCAGCAGCTTTCAGGGTGGGGATGAGCAGTTCTTC. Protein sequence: CASSFQGGDEQFF.

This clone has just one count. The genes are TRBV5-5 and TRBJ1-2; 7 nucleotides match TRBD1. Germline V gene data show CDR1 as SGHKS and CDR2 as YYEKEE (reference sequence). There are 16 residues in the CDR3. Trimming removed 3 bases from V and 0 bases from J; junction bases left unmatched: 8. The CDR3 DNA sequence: TGTGCCAGCAGCTCAGCTACAGGGGCCTCTAACTATGGCTACACCTTC. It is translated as CASSSATGASNYGYTF. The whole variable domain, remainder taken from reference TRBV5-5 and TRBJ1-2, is DAGVTQSPTHLIKTRGQQVTLRCSPISGHKSVSWYQQVLGQGPQFIFQYYEKEERGRGNFPDRFSARQFPNYSSELNVNALLLGDSALYLCASSSATGASNYGYTFGSGTRLTVV.

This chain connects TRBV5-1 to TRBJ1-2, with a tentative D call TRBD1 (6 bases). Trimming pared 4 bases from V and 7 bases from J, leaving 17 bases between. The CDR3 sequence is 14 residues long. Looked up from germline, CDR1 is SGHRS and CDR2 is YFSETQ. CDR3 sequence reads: CASSPGPGESGYTF. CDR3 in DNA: TGCGCCAGCAGCCCCGGTCCAGGGGAGAGTGGCTACACCTTC.

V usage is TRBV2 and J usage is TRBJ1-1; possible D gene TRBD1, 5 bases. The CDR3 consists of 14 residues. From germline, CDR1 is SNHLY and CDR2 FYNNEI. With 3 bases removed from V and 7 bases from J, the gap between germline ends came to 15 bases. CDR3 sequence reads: CASSERGRLGEAFF. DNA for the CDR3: TGTGCCAGCAGTGAGAGGGGCAGACTAGGTGAAGCTTTCTTT.

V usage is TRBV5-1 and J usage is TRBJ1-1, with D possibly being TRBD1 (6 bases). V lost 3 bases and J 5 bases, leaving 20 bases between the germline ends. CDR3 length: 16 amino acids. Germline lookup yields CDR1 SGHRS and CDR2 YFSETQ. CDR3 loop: CASSSRPSGGRTEAFF. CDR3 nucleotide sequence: TGCGCCAGCAGCTCCCGGCCATCGGGGGGCAGGACTGAAGCTTTCTTT.

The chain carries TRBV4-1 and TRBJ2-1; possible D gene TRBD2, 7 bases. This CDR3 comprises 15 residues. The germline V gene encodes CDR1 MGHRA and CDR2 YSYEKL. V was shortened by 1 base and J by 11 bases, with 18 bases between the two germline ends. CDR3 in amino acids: CASSQAAGQRVQQFF. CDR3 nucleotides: TGCGCCAGCAGCCAAGCAGCGGGACAAAGGGTTCAGCAGTTCTTC.

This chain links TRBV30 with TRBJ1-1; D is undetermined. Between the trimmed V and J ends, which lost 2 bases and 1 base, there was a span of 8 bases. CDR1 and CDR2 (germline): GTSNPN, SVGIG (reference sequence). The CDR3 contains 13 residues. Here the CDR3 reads CAWSQSQNTEAFF. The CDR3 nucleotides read TGTGCCTGGAGTCAAAGCCAGAACACTGAAGCTTTCTTT.

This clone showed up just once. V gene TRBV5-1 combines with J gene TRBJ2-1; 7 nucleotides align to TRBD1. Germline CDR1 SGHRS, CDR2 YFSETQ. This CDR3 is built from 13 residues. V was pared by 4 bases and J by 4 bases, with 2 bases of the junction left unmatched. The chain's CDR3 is CASSGGQYNEQFF. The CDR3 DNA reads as TGCGCCAGCAGCGGGGGACAGTACAATGAGCAGTTCTTC. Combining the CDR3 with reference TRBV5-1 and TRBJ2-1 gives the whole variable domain KAGVTQTPRYLIKTRGQQVTLSCSPISGHRSVSWYQQTPGQGLQFLFEYFSETQRNKGNFPGRFSGRQFSNSRSEMNVSTLELGDSALYLCASSGGQYNEQFFGPGTRLTVL.

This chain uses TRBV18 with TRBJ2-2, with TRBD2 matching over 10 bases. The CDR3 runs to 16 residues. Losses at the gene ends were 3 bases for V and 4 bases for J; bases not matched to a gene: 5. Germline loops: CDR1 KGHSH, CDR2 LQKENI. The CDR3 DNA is TGTGCCAGCTCACCTCCGACTAGCGGGCCCACCGGGGAGCTGTTTTTT. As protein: CASSPPTSGPTGELFF.

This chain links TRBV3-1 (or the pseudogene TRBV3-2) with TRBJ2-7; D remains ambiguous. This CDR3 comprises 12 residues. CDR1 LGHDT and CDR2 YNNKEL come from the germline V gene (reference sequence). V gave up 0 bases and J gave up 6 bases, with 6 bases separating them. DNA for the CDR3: TGTGCCAGCAGCCAAGAGTCTCGCGAGCAGTACTTC. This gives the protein CASSQESREQYF.

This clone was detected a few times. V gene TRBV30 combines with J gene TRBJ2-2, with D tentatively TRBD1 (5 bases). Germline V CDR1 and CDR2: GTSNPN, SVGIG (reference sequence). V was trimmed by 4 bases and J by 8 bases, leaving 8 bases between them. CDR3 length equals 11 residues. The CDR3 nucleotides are TGTGCCTGGACAGGGAAGGGGGAGCTGTTTTTT. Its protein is CAWTGKGELFF.